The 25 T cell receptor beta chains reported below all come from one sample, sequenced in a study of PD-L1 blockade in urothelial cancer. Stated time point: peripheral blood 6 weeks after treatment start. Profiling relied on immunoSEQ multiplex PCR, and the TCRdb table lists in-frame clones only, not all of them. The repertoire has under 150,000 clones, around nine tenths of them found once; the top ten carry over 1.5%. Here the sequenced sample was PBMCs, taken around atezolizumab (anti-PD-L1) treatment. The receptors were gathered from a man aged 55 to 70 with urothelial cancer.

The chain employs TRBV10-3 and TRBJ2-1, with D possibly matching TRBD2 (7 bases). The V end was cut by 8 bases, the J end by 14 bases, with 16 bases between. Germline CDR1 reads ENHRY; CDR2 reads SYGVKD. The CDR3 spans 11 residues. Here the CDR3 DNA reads TGTGCCATCGAGGGAGGGGGACGTGAGTTCTTC. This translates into CAIEGGGREFF.

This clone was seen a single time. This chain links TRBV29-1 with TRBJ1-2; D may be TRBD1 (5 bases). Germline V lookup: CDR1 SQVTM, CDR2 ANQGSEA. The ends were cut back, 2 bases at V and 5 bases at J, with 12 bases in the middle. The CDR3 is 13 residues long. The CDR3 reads CSVEIQDGYGYTF. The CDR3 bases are TGCAGCGTTGAAATACAGGACGGGTATGGCTACACCTTC.

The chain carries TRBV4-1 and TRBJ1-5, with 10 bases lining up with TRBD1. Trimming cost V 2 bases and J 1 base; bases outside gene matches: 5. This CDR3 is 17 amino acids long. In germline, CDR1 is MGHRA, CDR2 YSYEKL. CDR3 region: CASSQHGTGASNQPQHF. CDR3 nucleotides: TGCGCCAGCAGCCAACACGGGACAGGGGCAAGCAATCAGCCCCAGCATTTT.

The DNA of the CDR3 is TGCGCCAGCAGGCTGGGACAGCGCAACACTGAAGCTTTCTTT. This sequence encodes CASRLGQRNTEAFF. The V and J genes are TRBV5-1 and TRBJ1-1, with 7 bases matching TRBD1. The CDR3 runs 14 residues. Germline V gene sequence: CDR1 SGHRS, CDR2 YFSETQ. The trim removed 5 bases at V and 2 bases at J, leaving 6 bases unmatched. Supplemented by reference TRBV5-1 and TRBJ1-1, the full variable domain reads KAGVTQTPRYLIKTRGQQVTLSCSPISGHRSVSWYQQTPGQGLQFLFEYFSETQRNKGNFPGRFSGRQFSNSRSEMNVSTLELGDSALYLCASRLGQRNTEAFFGQGTRLTVV.

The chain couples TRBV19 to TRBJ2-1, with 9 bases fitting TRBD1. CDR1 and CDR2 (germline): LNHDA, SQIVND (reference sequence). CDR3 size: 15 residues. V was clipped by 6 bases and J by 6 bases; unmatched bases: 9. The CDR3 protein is CASSAGTGHGNEQFF. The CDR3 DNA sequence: TGTGCCAGTAGCGCGGGGACAGGGCACGGCAATGAGCAGTTCTTC.

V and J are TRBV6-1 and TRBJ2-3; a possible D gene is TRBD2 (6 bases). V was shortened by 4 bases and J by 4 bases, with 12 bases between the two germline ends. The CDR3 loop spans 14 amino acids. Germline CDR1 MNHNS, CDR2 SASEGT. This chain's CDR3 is CASSGGTYSDTQYF. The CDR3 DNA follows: TGTGCCAGCAGTGGCGGGACTTATTCAGATACGCAGTATTTT.

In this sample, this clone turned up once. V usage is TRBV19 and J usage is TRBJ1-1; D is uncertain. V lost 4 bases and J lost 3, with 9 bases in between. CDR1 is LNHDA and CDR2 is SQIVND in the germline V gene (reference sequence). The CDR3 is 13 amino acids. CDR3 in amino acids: CASSSQSYTEAFF. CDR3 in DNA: TGTGCCAGTAGTAGTCAGTCATACACTGAAGCTTTCTTT.

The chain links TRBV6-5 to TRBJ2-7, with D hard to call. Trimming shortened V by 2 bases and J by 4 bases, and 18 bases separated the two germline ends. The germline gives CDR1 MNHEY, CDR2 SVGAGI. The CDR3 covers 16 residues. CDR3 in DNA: TGTGCCAGCAGTTACCAGCCCCATTCCGTCGGGTACGAGCAGTACTTC. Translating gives CASSYQPHSVGYEQYF.

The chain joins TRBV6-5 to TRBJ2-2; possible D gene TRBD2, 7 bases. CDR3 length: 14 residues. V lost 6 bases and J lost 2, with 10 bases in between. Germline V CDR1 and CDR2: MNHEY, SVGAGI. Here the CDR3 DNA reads TGTGCCAGCAGGCGGGGGACAAACACCGGGGAGCTGTTTTTT. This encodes CASRRGTNTGELFF.

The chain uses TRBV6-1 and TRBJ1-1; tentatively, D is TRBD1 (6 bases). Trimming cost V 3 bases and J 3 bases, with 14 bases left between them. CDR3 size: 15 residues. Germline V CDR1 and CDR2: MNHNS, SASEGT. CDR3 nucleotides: TGTGCCAGCAGTGATAGCAGGGAGGGGGACACTGAAGCTTTCTTT. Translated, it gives CASSDSREGDTEAFF.

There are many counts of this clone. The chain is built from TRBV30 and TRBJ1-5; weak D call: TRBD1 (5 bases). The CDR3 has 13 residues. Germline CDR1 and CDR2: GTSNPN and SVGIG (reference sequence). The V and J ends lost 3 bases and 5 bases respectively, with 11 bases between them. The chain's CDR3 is CAWSPGGDQPQHF. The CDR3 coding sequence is TGTGCCTGGAGCCCCGGAGGGGATCAGCCCCAGCATTTT.

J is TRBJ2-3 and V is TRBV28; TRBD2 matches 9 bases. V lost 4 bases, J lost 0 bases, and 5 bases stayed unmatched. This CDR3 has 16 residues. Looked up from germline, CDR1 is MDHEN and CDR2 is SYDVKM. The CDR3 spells CASSSTSGTSTDTQYF. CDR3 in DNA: TGTGCCAGCAGTTCGACTAGCGGAACTAGCACAGATACGCAGTATTTT. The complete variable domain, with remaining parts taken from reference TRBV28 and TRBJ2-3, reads DVKVTQSSRYLVKRTGEKVFLECVQDMDHENMFWYRQDPGLGLRLIYFSYDVKMKEKGDIPEGYSVSREKKERFSLILESASTNQTSMYLCASSSTSGTSTDTQYFGPGTRLTVL.

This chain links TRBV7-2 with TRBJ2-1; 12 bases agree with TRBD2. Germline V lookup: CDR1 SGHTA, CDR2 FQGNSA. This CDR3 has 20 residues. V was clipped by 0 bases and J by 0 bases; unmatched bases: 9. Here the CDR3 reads CASSLALLAGGPSSYNEQFF. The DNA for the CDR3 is TGTGCCAGCAGCTTAGCGCTTCTAGCGGGAGGGCCGAGCTCCTACAATGAGCAGTTCTTC. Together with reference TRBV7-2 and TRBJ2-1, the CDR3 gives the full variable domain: GAGVSQSPSNKVTEKGKDVELRCDPISGHTALYWYRQSLGQGLEFLIYFQGNSAPDKSGLPSDRFSAERTGGSVSTLTIQRTQQEDSAVYLCASSLALLAGGPSSYNEQFFGPGTRLTVL.

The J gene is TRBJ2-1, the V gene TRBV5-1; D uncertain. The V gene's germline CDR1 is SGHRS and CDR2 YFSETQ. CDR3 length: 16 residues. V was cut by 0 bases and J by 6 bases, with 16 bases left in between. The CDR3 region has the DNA TGCGCCAGCAGCTTGGTACGAGCTACCCCACTCAATGAGCAGTTCTTC. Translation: CASSLVRATPLNEQFF.

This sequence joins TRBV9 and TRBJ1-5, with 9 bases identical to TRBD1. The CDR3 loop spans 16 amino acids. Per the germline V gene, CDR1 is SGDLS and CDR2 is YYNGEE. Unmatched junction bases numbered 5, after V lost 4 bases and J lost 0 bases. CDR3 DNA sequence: TGTGCCAGCAGCCCAGGGACAGGGATTAGCAATCAGCCCCAGCATTTT. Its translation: CASSPGTGISNQPQHF.

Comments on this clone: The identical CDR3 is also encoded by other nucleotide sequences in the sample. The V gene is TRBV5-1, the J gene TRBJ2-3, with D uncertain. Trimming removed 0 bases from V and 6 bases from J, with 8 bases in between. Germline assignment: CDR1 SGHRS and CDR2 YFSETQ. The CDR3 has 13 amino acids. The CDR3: CASSLAGTDTQYF. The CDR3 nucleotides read TGCGCCAGCAGCTTGGCAGGAACTGATACGCAGTATTTT.

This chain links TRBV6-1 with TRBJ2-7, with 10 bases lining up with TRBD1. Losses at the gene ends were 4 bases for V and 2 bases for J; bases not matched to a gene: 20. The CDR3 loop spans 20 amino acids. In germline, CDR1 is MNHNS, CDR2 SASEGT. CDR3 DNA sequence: TGTGCCAGCAGTGGCCCTCGGACAGGGGGGTATTCCGTATGGACCTACGAGCAGTACTTC. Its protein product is CASSGPRTGGYSVWTYEQYF.

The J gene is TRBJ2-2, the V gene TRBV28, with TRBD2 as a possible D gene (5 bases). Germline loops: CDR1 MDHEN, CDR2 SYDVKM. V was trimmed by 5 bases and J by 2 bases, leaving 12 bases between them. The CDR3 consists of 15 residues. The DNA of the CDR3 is TGTGCCAGCAGTCCCGCTAGCCTCAACACCGGGGAGCTGTTTTTT. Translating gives CASSPASLNTGELFF. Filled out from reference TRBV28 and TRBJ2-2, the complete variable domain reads DVKVTQSSRYLVKRTGEKVFLECVQDMDHENMFWYRQDPGLGLRLIYFSYDVKMKEKGDIPEGYSVSREKKERFSLILESASTNQTSMYLCASSPASLNTGELFFGEGSRLTVL.

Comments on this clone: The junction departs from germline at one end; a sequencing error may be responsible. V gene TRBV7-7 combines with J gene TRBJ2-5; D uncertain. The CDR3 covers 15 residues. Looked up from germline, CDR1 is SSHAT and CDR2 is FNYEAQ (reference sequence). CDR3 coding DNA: TGTGCTAGCAGCTTAGGTGACTTAACCCAAGAGACCCAGTACTTC. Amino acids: CASSLGDLTQETQYF.

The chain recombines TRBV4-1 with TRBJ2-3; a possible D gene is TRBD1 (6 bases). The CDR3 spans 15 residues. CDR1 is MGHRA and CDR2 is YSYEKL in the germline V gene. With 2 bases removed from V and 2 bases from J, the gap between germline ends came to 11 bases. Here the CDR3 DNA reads TGCGCCAGCAGCCAAAGACAGGCAATCACAGATACGCAGTATTTT. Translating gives CASSQRQAITDTQYF.

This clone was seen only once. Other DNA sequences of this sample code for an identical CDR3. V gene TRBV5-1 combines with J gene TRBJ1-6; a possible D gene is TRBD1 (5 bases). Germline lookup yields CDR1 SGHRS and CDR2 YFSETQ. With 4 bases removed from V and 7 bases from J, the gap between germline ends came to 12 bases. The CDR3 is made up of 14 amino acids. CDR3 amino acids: CASSRGTENSPLHF. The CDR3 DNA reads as TGCGCCAGCAGCCGGGGGACGGAGAATTCACCCCTCCACTTT.

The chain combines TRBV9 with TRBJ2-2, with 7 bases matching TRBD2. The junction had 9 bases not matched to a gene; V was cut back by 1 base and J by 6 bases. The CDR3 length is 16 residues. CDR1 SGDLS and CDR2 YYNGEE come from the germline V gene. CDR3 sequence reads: CASSVTAGASSGELFF. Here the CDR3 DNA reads TGTGCCAGCAGCGTAACGGCGGGAGCTTCTTCCGGGGAGCTGTTTTTT.

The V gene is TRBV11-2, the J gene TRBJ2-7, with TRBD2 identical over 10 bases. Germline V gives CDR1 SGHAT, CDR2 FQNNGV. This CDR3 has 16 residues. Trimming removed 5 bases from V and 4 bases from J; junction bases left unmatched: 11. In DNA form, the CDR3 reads TGTGCCAGCAGCCACCCCACTAGCGGGGATTATTACGAGCAGTACTTC. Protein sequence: CASSHPTSGDYYEQYF.

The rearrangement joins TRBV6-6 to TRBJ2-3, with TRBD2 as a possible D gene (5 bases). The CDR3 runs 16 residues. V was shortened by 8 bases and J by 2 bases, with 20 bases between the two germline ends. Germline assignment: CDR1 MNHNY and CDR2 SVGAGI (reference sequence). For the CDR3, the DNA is TGTGCCAGCTCCACAAACGGCGGCGGGTTCACAGATACGCAGTATTTT. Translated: CASSTNGGGFTDTQYF.

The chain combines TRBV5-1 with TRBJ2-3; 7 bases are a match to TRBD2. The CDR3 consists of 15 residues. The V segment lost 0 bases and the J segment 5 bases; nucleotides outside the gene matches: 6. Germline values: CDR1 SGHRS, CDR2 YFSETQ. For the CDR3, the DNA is TGCGCCAGCAGCTTGGCGGCGGGGGTAGGAGATACGCAGTATTTT. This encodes CASSLAAGVGDTQYF.